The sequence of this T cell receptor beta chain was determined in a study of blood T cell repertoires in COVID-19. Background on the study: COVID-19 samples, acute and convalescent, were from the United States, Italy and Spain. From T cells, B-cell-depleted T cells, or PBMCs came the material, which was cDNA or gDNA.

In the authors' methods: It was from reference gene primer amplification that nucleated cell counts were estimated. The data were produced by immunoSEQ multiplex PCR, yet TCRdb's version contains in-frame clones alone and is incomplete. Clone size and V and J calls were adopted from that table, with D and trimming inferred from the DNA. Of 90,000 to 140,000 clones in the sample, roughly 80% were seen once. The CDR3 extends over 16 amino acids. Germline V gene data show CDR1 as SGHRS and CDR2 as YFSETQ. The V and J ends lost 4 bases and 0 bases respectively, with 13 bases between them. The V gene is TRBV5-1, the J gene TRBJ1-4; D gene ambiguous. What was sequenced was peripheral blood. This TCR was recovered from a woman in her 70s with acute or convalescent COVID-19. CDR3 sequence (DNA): TGCGCCAGCAGCCTAGATCTAGCTGCAACTAATGAAAAACTGTTTTTT. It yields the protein CASSLDLAATNEKLFF.